What follows are 24 T cell receptor beta chains derived from one specimen sequenced in a study of cytomegalovirus exposure and HLA in healthy donors (dated by TCRdb to about 2017). Libraries were built with the immunoSEQ multiplex PCR assay. TCRdb re-hosts the immuneACCESS table, in-frame sequences only. Its copies lack some clones; in the studies checked, an unresolved V gene accounts for under half of them, and the cause for the rest is not known. The table for this sample lists some 120,000 clones; approximately 90% of them were counted only once. Clones ranked in the top ten supply less than 2% of the sample. The material sequenced was PBMCs. All receptors come from a young woman in good health and CMV-seronegative.

The chain recombines TRBV11-2 with TRBJ1-2; tentative D call: TRBD1 (6 bases). Trimming shortened V by 4 bases and J by 7 bases, and 16 bases separated the two germline ends. Germline CDR1 and CDR2: SGHAT and FQNNGV. The CDR3 has 14 residues. CDR3 in DNA: TGTGCCAGCAGCTCCTCCACAGGGCGGCGTGGCTACACCTTC. Its protein product is CASSSSTGRRGYTF.

The gene calls are TRBV7-8 and TRBJ2-1, with 9 nucleotides matching TRBD2. Germline values: CDR1 SGHVS, CDR2 FQNEAQ. After removal of 0 bases from V and 9 bases from J, the junction contained 9 bases not matched to a gene. The CDR3 totals 16 residues. CDR3 nucleotides: TGTGCCAGCAGCTTAGCGCTCGCGGGAGGGCCGGGTGAGCAGTTCTTC. Protein: CASSLALAGGPGEQFF.

The V call is TRBV30, the J call TRBJ1-2, with D perhaps TRBD1 (6 bases). The V gene lost 5 bases and the J gene lost 7 bases, with 17 bases spanning the gap. Germline V CDR1 and CDR2: GTSNPN, SVGIG (reference sequence). This CDR3 region has 13 residues. The CDR3 coding sequence is TGTGCCTGGTTAACTCAGGGGTTCGGTGGCTACACCTTC. Translating it yields CAWLTQGFGGYTF.

This clone was seen a single time. The chain has TRBV27 and TRBJ1-2, with 7 nucleotides matching TRBD1. The CDR3 contains 14 residues. Germline V gene data show CDR1 as MNHEY and CDR2 as SMNVEV (reference sequence). J lost 4 bases, V lost 5 bases, and 7 bases had no gene match. In nucleotides, the CDR3 is TGTGCCAGCAGTCCAACAGGGGTCGGCTATGGCTACACCTTC. This codes for CASSPTGVGYGYTF.

The rearrangement uses TRBV4-3 and TRBJ2-5, with 14 bases identical to TRBD2. Germline values: CDR1 LGHNA, CDR2 YSLEER. The V segment lost 3 bases and the J segment 5 bases; nucleotides outside the gene matches: 5. The CDR3 consists of 16 residues. The CDR3 bases are TGCGCCAGCAGCCAGACTAGCGGGAGGGGAGGTGAGACCCAGTACTTC. This sequence encodes CASSQTSGRGGETQYF.

V usage is TRBV2 and J usage is TRBJ2-3; D might be TRBD2 (6 bases). Germline V gives CDR1 SNHLY, CDR2 FYNNEI. V lost 6 bases, J lost 3 bases, and 19 bases lay in between. CDR3 size: 16 residues. CDR3 residues: CASREGQSVSTDTQYF. Written as DNA, the CDR3 is TGTGCCAGCAGGGAGGGGCAGAGTGTGAGTACAGATACGCAGTATTTT.

V gene TRBV7-9 combines with J gene TRBJ2-2; 12 bases agree with TRBD1. With 3 bases clipped from V and 5 bases from J, the junction kept 7 bases outside the gene matches. Germline V gene data show CDR1 as SEHNR and CDR2 as FQNEAQ (reference sequence). This CDR3 comprises 17 residues. The CDR3: CASSFGTGGALTGELFF. DNA for the CDR3: TGTGCCAGCAGCTTTGGGACAGGGGGCGCCTTGACCGGGGAGCTGTTTTTT.

The V call is TRBV5-7, the J call TRBJ1-2; TRBD1 is a possible D gene (5 bases). TRBV5-7 is treated as an ORF (open reading frame) with a function not yet certain. V lost 4 bases to trimming and J lost 4 bases, with 20 bases between them. The CDR3 consists of 16 residues. Written as DNA, the CDR3 is TGTGCCAGCAGCCTCCTAAGACAGCCGACTGGCTATGGCTACACCTTC. Translated: CASSLLRQPTGYGYTF.

The chain recombines TRBV2 with TRBJ2-3; D perhaps matches TRBD1 (5 bases). V was pared by 8 bases and J by 2 bases, with 14 bases between. The germline V gene has CDR1 SNHLY and CDR2 FYNNEI. The CDR3 contains 14 residues. CDR3 bases: TGTGCCAGCGGGGCAGGAAGCACCACAGATACGCAGTATTTT. Translation gives CASGAGSTTDTQYF.

The rearrangement links TRBV7-2 to TRBJ2-1; D not certain. Germline loops: CDR1 SGHTA, CDR2 FQGNSA. The CDR3 spans 15 residues. The V end was cut by 2 bases, the J end by 0 bases, with 8 bases between. The CDR3 protein is CASSLSLDSYNEQFF. CDR3 in DNA: TGTGCCAGCAGCTTATCCCTAGACTCCTACAATGAGCAGTTCTTC.

This chain uses TRBV27 with TRBJ2-5; 15 nucleotides line up with TRBD2. The CDR3 contains 15 residues. With 5 bases clipped from V and 5 bases from J, the junction kept 3 bases outside the gene matches. Germline CDR1 reads MNHEY; CDR2 reads SMNVEV (reference sequence). CDR3 in amino acids: CASSAGTSGRETQYF. CDR3 nucleotides: TGTGCCAGCAGTGCCGGGACTAGCGGGAGGGAGACCCAGTACTTC.

V and J are TRBV12-2 and TRBJ2-1; the D call in the table, TRBD2, was not verified against the DNA. TRBV12-2 is a documented pseudogene. CDR3 size: 15 residues. Here the CDR3 reads CASRSDGLAVDEQFF. CDR3 sequence (DNA): TGTGCAAGTCGCTCAGACGGACTAGCAGTCGATGAGCAGTTCTTC.

This chain links TRBV15 with TRBJ1-4, with TRBD1 identical over 7 bases. The germline CDR1 and CDR2 sequences are LNHNV and YYDKDF (reference sequence). The CDR3 has 16 amino acids. The V segment lost 1 base and the J segment 6 bases; nucleotides outside the gene matches: 8. CDR3 loop: CATSRGSGTVHEKLFF. The CDR3 coding sequence is TGTGCCACCAGCAGAGGCTCCGGGACAGTCCATGAAAAACTGTTTTTT.

The J gene is TRBJ2-7, the V gene TRBV6-1; 7 bases line up with TRBD1. The ends lost 7 bases at V and 2 bases at J; junction bases unmatched: 2. Per the germline V gene, CDR1 is MNHNS and CDR2 is SASEGT. The CDR3 contains 12 residues. The chain's CDR3 is CASNRGAYEQYF. The CDR3, as DNA: TGTGCCAGCAACAGGGGAGCCTACGAGCAGTACTTC.

The V and J genes are TRBV9 and TRBJ2-3; the match to TRBD2 covers 8 bases. CDR3 size: 13 residues. Looked up from germline, CDR1 is SGDLS and CDR2 is YYNGEE. V lost 3 bases and J lost 6; bases outside the gene matches: 3. This CDR3 reads CASSAGLVDTQYF. In DNA, the CDR3 is TGTGCCAGCAGCGCGGGACTAGTCGATACGCAGTATTTT.

The rearrangement joins TRBV27 to TRBJ2-1, with TRBD2 matching 14 bases. The J segment lost 13 bases and the V segment lost 7 bases, leaving 6 bases of the junction unmatched. The length of the CDR3 is 13 residues. In germline, CDR1 is MNHEY, CDR2 SMNVEV (reference sequence). The CDR3 bases are TGTGCCAGCACACCCGGGACTAGCGGGAGACAGTTCTTC. It is translated as CASTPGTSGRQFF.

This clone was detected a few times. The gene calls are TRBV2 and TRBJ1-5; D possibly corresponds to TRBD1 (5 bases). CDR3 length: 15 amino acids. Germline loops: CDR1 SNHLY, CDR2 FYNNEI. Deletions cut 7 bases from V and 2 bases from J, with 15 bases between. CDR3 in amino acids: CASKAGPLGNQPQHF. In nucleotides, the CDR3 is TGTGCCAGCAAAGCAGGGCCCCTAGGCAATCAGCCCCAGCATTTT. The variable domain in full, completed from reference TRBV2 and TRBJ1-5, reads EPEVTQTPSHQVTQMGQEVILRCVPISNHLYFYWYRQILGQKVEFLVSFYNNEISEKSEIFDDQFSVERPDGSNFTLKIRSTKLEDSAMYFCASKAGPLGNQPQHFGDGTRLSIL.

This clone was counted only a few times. The rearrangement uses TRBV5-1 and TRBJ2-2; 10 positions match TRBD1. Germline CDR1 SGHRS, CDR2 YFSETQ. The CDR3 covers 17 residues. V was clipped by 8 bases and J by 4 bases; unmatched bases: 14. The DNA for the CDR3 is TGCGCCAGTACCTCCGGGACAGGGGTATTTACCACCGGGGAGCTGTTTTTT. Translated: CASTSGTGVFTTGELFF. The full variable domain, its missing parts supplied by reference TRBV5-1 and TRBJ2-2, is KAGVTQTPRYLIKTRGQQVTLSCSPISGHRSVSWYQQTPGQGLQFLFEYFSETQRNKGNFPGRFSGRQFSNSRSEMNVSTLELGDSALYLCASTSGTGVFTTGELFFGEGSRLTVL.

The chain combines TRBV30 with TRBJ1-1; TRBD1 matches at 8 bases. From germline, CDR1 is GTSNPN and CDR2 SVGIG (reference sequence). CDR3 length: 13 amino acids. V shed 2 bases and J 5 bases; nucleotides not matched to a gene: 4. The CDR3 loop reads CAWSRTGWTEAFF. In DNA form, the CDR3 reads TGTGCCTGGAGTAGGACAGGGTGGACTGAAGCTTTCTTT.

This clone was seen a single time. The V call is TRBV28, the J call TRBJ1-2; D uncertain. V lost 10 bases and J lost 1, with 4 bases in between. Germline assignment: CDR1 MDHEN and CDR2 SYDVKM. The CDR3 runs 10 residues. CDR3 amino acids: CATRNYGYTF. The CDR3 nucleotides read TGTGCCACCCGTAACTATGGCTACACCTTC.

The chain recombines TRBV30 with TRBJ1-3; 7 bases map to TRBD1. Trimming cost V 4 bases and J 0 bases; bases outside gene matches: 12. Germline loops: CDR1 GTSNPN, CDR2 SVGIG (reference sequence). The CDR3 is 17 residues long. In DNA, the CDR3 is TGTGCCTGGAACCGGGACAGAACTTCCAACTCTGGAAACACCATATATTTT. Protein product: CAWNRDRTSNSGNTIYF.

The rearrangement joins TRBV5-4 to TRBJ1-4; the D is unclear. Looked up from germline, CDR1 is SGHNT and CDR2 is YYREEE (reference sequence). The length of the CDR3 is 15 residues. Trimming removed 4 bases from V and 6 bases from J, with 16 bases in between. The CDR3 coding sequence is TGTGCCAGCAGCCCCGATGGACGGGATTATGAAAAACTGTTTTTT. Amino acid sequence: CASSPDGRDYEKLFF.

The CDR3 protein is CASRDRVPWPQHF. CDR3 nucleotide sequence: TGTGCCAGCAGGGACAGGGTCCCTTGGCCCCAGCATTTT. V gene TRBV6-1 combines with J gene TRBJ1-5, with TRBD1 matching 8 bases. J was trimmed by 9 bases and V by 6 bases; bases with no gene match: 7. The CDR3 spans 13 residues. Germline-derived CDR1 and CDR2 are MNHNS and SASEGT.

The genes are TRBV4-2 and TRBJ1-2; D ambiguous. Germline CDR1 is LGHNA and CDR2 is YNFKEQ. The CDR3 length is 13 residues. V gave up 0 bases and J gave up 1 base, with 3 bases separating them. In DNA form, the CDR3 reads TGTGCCAGCAGCCAAGACAGTAACTATGGCTACACCTTC. Translation: CASSQDSNYGYTF.